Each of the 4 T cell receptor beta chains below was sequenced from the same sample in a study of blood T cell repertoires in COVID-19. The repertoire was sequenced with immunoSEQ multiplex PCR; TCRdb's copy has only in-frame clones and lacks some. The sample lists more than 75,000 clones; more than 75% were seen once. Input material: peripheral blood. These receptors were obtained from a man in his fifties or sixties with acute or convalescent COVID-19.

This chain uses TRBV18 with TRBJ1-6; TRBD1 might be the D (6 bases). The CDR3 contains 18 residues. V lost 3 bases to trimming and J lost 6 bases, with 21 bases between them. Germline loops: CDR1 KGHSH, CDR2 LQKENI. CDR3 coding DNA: TGTGCCAGCTCACCCGTCGGATGGGGGCGCAGGAGTAATTCACCCCTCCACTTT. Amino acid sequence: CASSPVGWGRRSNSPLHF.

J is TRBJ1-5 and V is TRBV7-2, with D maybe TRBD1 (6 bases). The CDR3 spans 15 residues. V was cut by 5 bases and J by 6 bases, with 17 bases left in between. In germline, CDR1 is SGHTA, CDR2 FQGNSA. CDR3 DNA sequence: TGTGCCAGCAGCCTCACCGGACAGACGCCTCAGCCCCAGCATTTT. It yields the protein CASSLTGQTPQPQHF. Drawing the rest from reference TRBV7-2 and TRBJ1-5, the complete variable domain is GAGVSQSPSNKVTEKGKDVELRCDPISGHTALYWYRQSLGQGLEFLIYFQGNSAPDKSGLPSDRFSAERTGGSVSTLTIQRTQQEDSAVYLCASSLTGQTPQPQHFGDGTRLSIL.

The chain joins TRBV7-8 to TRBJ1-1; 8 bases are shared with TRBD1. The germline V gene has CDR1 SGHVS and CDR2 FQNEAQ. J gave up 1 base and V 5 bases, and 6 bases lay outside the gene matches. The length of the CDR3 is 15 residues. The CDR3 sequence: CASSQGQGANTEAFF. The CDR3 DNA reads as TGTGCCAGCAGCCAAGGACAGGGCGCGAACACTGAAGCTTTCTTT.

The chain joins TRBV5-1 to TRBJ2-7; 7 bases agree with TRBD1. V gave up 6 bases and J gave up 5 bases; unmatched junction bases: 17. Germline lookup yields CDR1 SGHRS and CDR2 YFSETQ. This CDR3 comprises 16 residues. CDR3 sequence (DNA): TGCGCCAGCACAGCCGGCCCCTGGGACAGCAAGGACGAGCAGTACTTC. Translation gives CASTAGPWDSKDEQYF.